The rows below give T cell receptor beta chains drawn from one sample of a study of regulatory T cells in long-lasting Graves disease. TCRdb independently ran MiXCR on the multiplex PCR reads; one entry per CDR3 protein. The profile covers about 500,000 distinct CDR3 sequences, with 15% to 20% appearing a single time and 12% taken by the ten largest. The sample was also reused in another study, on T cells in Graves' hyperthyroidism and ophthalmopathy.

The source material was peripheral blood mononuclear cells (PBMCs), sampled at new diagnosis, from a patient treated with antithyroid drugs. These receptors all stem from a man aged 35 to 55 with Graves disease. Each CDR3 is given with its conserved first and last residue. Each record gives: V gene, D gene, clone size, J gene, CDR3 protein, CDR3 DNA. The D gene is left open where the match is weak. Clone size, where shown, is once, few, many, or a class for clones that have expanded.

TRBV20-1	TRBD2	.	TRBJ2-5	CSARVHRLAQETQYF	TGCAGTGCTAGAGTCCACAGACTAGCACAAGAGACCCAGTACTTC
TRBV11-2	.	.	TRBJ2-7	CASSSDSGGGEQYF	TGTGCCAGCAGCTCCGACTCCGGGGGAGGCGAGCAGTACTTC
TRBV6-1	.	many	TRBJ2-2	CASTYSNTGELFF	TGTGCCAGCACCTACAGTAACACCGGGGAGCTGTTTTTT
TRBV20-1	.	few	TRBJ1-2	CSAKGGEGYGYTF	TGCAGTGCTAAGGGGGGGGAGGGCTATGGCTACACCTTC
TRBV28	TRBD2	many	TRBJ2-1	CASSPLTSGIISYNEQFF	TGTGCCAGCAGCCCCCTTACTAGCGGGATAATCTCCTACAATGAGCAGTTCTTC
TRBV15	.	once	TRBJ2-1	CATSRTSRGTGEQFF	TGTGCCACCAGCAGAACTAGCAGAGGGACTGGTGAGCAGTTCTTC
TRBV5-5	TRBD2	few	TRBJ2-1	CASSLVASGRNNEQFF	TGTGCCAGCAGCTTGGTTGCTAGCGGGAGGAACAATGAGCAGTTCTTC
TRBV11-2	.	many	TRBJ2-5	CASSPTPTVQETQYF	TGTGCCAGCAGCCCCACCCCAACGGTACAAGAGACCCAGTACTTC
TRBV24-1	TRBD1	many	TRBJ2-5	CATSSGQGVGGETQYF	TGTGCCACCAGTAGCGGACAGGGCGTTGGGGGAGAGACCCAGTACTTC
TRBV7-9	TRBD1	.	TRBJ1-4	CASSFSRQGNEKLFF	TGTGCCAGCAGCTTTTCAAGACAGGGGAATGAAAAACTGTTTTTT
TRBV2	.	.	TRBJ2-1	CASGGEQFF	TGTGCCAGCGGGGGGGAGCAGTTCTTC
TRBV27	.	.	TRBJ1-5	CASRIGKGQPQHF	TGTGCCAGCCGAATAGGGAAGGGGCAGCCCCAGCATTTT
TRBV11-2	TRBD1	many	TRBJ2-3	CASSFGTGATDTQYF	TGTGCCAGCAGCTTCGGGACAGGGGCAACAGATACGCAGTATTTT
TRBV12-3/TRBV12-4	TRBD2	few	TRBJ2-1	CASVTGGPGVQFF	TGTGCCAGCGTCACGGGAGGGCCGGGGGTGCAGTTCTTC
TRBV11-2	TRBD2	many	TRBJ2-3	CASSLELAGGTDTQYF	TGTGCCAGCAGCTTAGAGTTAGCGGGAGGAACAGATACGCAGTATTTT
TRBV18	.	.	TRBJ2-7	CASSPVTGSLSYEQYF	TGTGCCAGCTCACCTGTAACAGGGAGCCTCTCCTACGAGCAGTACTTC
TRBV20-1	.	many	TRBJ2-1	CSARTYGGPSYNEQFF	TGCAGTGCTAGGACATACGGGGGTCCTAGCTACAATGAGCAGTTCTTC
TRBV2	TRBD1	.	TRBJ2-2	CASSDPVDRGRPTGELFF	TGTGCCAGCAGTGATCCGGTCGACAGGGGGCGCCCCACCGGGGAGCTGTTTTTT
TRBV5-1	.	.	TRBJ2-5	CASSFTQGNRETQYF	TGCGCCAGCAGCTTTACGCAGGGGAACAGGGAGACCCAGTACTTC
TRBV10-1	.	many	TRBJ2-7	CASSSGFTYEQYF	TGCGCCAGCAGTTCAGGGTTTACCTACGAGCAGTACTTC
TRBV5-5	TRBD1	.	TRBJ1-3	CASSFGQVSGNTIYF	TGTGCCAGCAGCTTTGGACAGGTATCTGGAAACACCATATATTTT
TRBV7-2	TRBD2	many	TRBJ2-1	CASSLGVTSGYNEQFF	TGTGCCAGCAGCTTAGGCGTGACTAGCGGTTACAATGAGCAGTTCTTC
TRBV20-1	.	many	TRBJ2-7	CSARDRDTRYEQYF	TGCAGTGCTAGAGACCGGGACACCCGCTACGAGCAGTACTTC
TRBV20-1	.	.	TRBJ2-1	CIARGDSYNEQFF	TGCATTGCTAGGGGGGACAGTTACAATGAGCAGTTCTTC
TRBV5-1	.	.	TRBJ1-1	CASSFRGRMGTEAFF	TGCGCCAGCAGCTTCCGGGGGCGGATGGGCACTGAAGCTTTCTTT
TRBV27	.	many	TRBJ1-5	CASRNNDRNNQPQHF	TGTGCCAGCAGAAATAACGACAGGAACAATCAGCCCCAGCATTTT
TRBV12-3/TRBV12-4	.	many	TRBJ2-3	CASSFGRLANIRTDTQYF	TGTGCCAGCAGTTTTGGGAGGTTGGCGAACATACGCACAGATACGCAGTATTTT
TRBV6-1	.	few	TRBJ2-6	CASTKGSSGANVLTF	TGTGCCAGCACTAAAGGGAGCTCTGGGGCCAACGTCCTGACTTTC
TRBV12-5	TRBD1	few	TRBJ1-6	CASGLVQGAGSPLHF	TGTGCTAGTGGTTTGGTACAGGGGGCTGGTTCACCCCTCCACTTT
TRBV29-1	.	.	TRBJ1-2	CSVTSRNRIGYTF	TGCAGCGTCACGAGTAGGAATAGGATTGGCTACACCTTC
TRBV7-9	TRBD1	few	TRBJ2-3	CASSLGDRDTDTQYF	TGTGCCAGCAGCTTGGGGGACAGGGACACAGATACGCAGTATTTT